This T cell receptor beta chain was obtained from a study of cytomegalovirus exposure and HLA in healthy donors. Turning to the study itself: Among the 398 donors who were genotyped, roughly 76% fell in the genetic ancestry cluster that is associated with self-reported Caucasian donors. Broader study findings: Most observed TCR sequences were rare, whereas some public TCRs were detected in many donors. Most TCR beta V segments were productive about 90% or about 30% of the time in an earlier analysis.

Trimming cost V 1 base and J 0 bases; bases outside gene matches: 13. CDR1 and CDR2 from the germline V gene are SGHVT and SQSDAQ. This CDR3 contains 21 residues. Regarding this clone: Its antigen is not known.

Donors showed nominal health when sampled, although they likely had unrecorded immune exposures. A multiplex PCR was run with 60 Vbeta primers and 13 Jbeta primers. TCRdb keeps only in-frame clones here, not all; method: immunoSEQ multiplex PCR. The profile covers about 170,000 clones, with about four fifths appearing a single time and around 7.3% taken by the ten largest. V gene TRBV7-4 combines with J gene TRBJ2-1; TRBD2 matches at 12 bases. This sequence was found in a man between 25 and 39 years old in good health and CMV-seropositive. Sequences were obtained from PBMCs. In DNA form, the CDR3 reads TGTGCCAGCAGCTTAGGCCCACTGACTAGCGGGGGTTTCAGCTCCTACAATGAGCAGTTCTTC. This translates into CASSLGPLTSGGFSSYNEQFF.